Below are 15 T cell receptor beta chains sequenced from a single sample in a study of T cell changes during pregnancy in multiple sclerosis. The table came from immunoSEQ multiplex PCR; TCRdb's copy has only in-frame clones and leaves some out. The sample carries around 69,000 clones, roughly nine tenths recorded once. The source material was CD8+ T cells from peripheral blood mononuclear cells, sampled before pregnancy. These receptors were taken from a female donor with multiple sclerosis, enrolled in a pregnancy study.

The V and J genes are TRBV7-6 and TRBJ1-5; no firm D call. Germline V lookup: CDR1 SGHVS, CDR2 FNYEAQ. This CDR3 region has 18 residues. V dropped 0 bases and J dropped 0 bases, with 15 bases sitting between them. CDR3 residues: CASSLAGGGPLSNQPQHF. CDR3 in DNA: TGTGCCAGCAGCTTAGCGGGAGGCGGACCACTTAGCAATCAGCCCCAGCATTTT.

This clone showed up just once. The CDR3 DNA reads as TGTGCCAGCAGCACGACAGGGATTCCAAACACCGGGGAGCTGTTTTTT. It encodes CASSTTGIPNTGELFF. This rearrangement joins TRBV11-1 to TRBJ2-2; 7 bases are shared with TRBD1. This CDR3 is built from 16 residues. CDR1 SGHAT and CDR2 FQDESV come from the germline V gene (reference sequence). V lost 5 bases, J lost 2 bases, and 8 bases stayed unmatched. The full variable domain, in which reference TRBV11-1 and TRBJ2-2 provide the parts outside the CDR3, is EAEVAQSPRYKITEKSQAVAFWCDPISGHATLYWYRQILGQGPELLVQFQDESVVDDSQLPKDRFSAERLKGVDSTLKIQPAELGDSAMYLCASSTTGIPNTGELFFGEGSRLTVL.

The chain uses TRBV5-4 and TRBJ2-7; 9 nucleotides align to TRBD2. CDR3 length equals 15 residues. Germline CDR1 reads SGHNT; CDR2 reads YYREEE (reference sequence). The V segment lost 0 bases and the J segment 7 bases; nucleotides outside the gene matches: 8. CDR3 in DNA: TGTGCCAGCAGCTTGGTTCCTAGCGGGGCGGGGGAGCAGTACTTC. Residues: CASSLVPSGAGEQYF.

The chain carries TRBV19 and TRBJ1-1, with D possibly matching TRBD1 (6 bases). Germline lookup yields CDR1 LNHDA and CDR2 SQIVND (reference sequence). The CDR3 totals 13 residues. With 6 bases removed from V and 5 bases from J, the gap between germline ends came to 13 bases. CDR3 sequence: CASRAGTITEAFF. CDR3 in DNA: TGTGCCAGTAGGGCAGGGACAATTACTGAAGCTTTCTTT. Full variable domain (rest looked up from reference TRBV19 and TRBJ1-1): DGGITQSPKYLFRKEGQNVTLSCEQNLNHDAMYWYRQDPGQGLRLIYYSQIVNDFQKGDIAEGYSVSREKKESFPLTVTSAQKNPTAFYLCASRAGTITEAFFGQGTRLTVV.

This chain connects TRBV19 to TRBJ2-1; 10 bases match TRBD2. The V segment lost 5 bases and the J segment 9 bases; nucleotides outside the gene matches: 7. This CDR3 comprises 14 residues. CDR1 and CDR2 from the germline V gene are LNHDA and SQIVND (reference sequence). The CDR3 region is CASSVSGGMFEQFF. The CDR3 DNA follows: TGTGCCAGTAGTGTTAGCGGGGGGATGTTTGAGCAGTTCTTC. Based on the CDR3 plus reference TRBV19 and TRBJ2-1, the full variable domain is DGGITQSPKYLFRKEGQNVTLSCEQNLNHDAMYWYRQDPGQGLRLIYYSQIVNDFQKGDIAEGYSVSREKKESFPLTVTSAQKNPTAFYLCASSVSGGMFEQFFGPGTRLTVL.

Worth noting for this clone: The junction does not match germline at one end; this may be a read error. The chain links TRBV2 to TRBJ2-5; maybe TRBD2 (7 bases). The CDR3 has 15 residues. Germline lookup yields CDR1 SNHLY and CDR2 FYNNEI. CDR3 bases: TGTGCCAGCAGCGAAGCACAGGGAGGGCAAGAGACCCAGTACTTC. Its translation is CASSEAQGGQETQYF.

This clone was observed a single time. The chain links TRBV7-3 to TRBJ2-1; TRBD2 matches 13 bases. The CDR3 is 15 residues long. The V and J ends lost 5 bases and 7 bases, in that order; junction bases with no gene match: 5. Germline CDR1 reads SGHTA; CDR2 reads FQGTGA. CDR3 nucleotide sequence: TGTGCCAGCAGCCCTGGACTAGCGGGGGAGAATGAGCAGTTCTTC. This sequence encodes CASSPGLAGENEQFF.

This clone was observed a single time. V usage is TRBV9 and J usage is TRBJ2-4; a weak D match, TRBD1 (6 bases). V lost 4 bases and J 8 bases, leaving 10 bases between the germline ends. CDR3 length: 12 residues. The germline V gene has CDR1 SGDLS and CDR2 YYNGEE. The CDR3 DNA reads TGTGCCAGCAGCCCGGACAGCGACATTCAGTACTTC. Amino acids: CASSPDSDIQYF.

The chain carries TRBV5-4 and TRBJ1-4; no clear D. Per the germline V gene, CDR1 is SGHNT and CDR2 is YYREEE (reference sequence). CDR3 length: 16 residues. Trimming left V 0 bases short and J 3 bases short, with 12 bases between. For the CDR3, the DNA is TGTGCCAGCAGCTTGGTAGGCTCGGAGGCTAATGAAAAACTGTTTTTT. Translation gives CASSLVGSEANEKLFF.

CDR3 bases: TGTGCCAGCAGCTTGGAGCGGGGGGTCTACGAGCAGTACTTC. Its protein product is CASSLERGVYEQYF. The chain links TRBV5-5 to TRBJ2-7; 9 bases agree with TRBD2. Germline V CDR1 and CDR2: SGHKS, YYEKEE (reference sequence). V lost 0 bases and J lost 3; bases outside the gene matches: 1. This CDR3 has 14 residues.

The chain is built from TRBV6-4 and TRBJ1-5; 8 bases line up with TRBD1. This CDR3 has 15 amino acids. The germline V gene encodes CDR1 MRHNA and CDR2 SNTAGT. J lost 5 bases, V lost 7 bases, and 10 bases had no gene match. CDR3 in amino acids: CASTLDRARDQPQHF. The CDR3 DNA follows: TGTGCCAGCACCCTGGACAGGGCGAGGGATCAGCCCCAGCATTTT.

This chain links TRBV5-8 with TRBJ1-1; D remains unclear. The V and J ends lost 1 base and 1 base respectively, with 11 bases between them. CDR1 SGHTS and CDR2 YDEGEE come from the germline V gene. The CDR3 length is 15 residues. The CDR3: CASSLLGSGNTEAFF. Here the CDR3 DNA reads TGTGCCAGCAGCTTGTTAGGTTCAGGGAACACTGAAGCTTTCTTT.

The gene calls are TRBV6-1 and TRBJ2-7, with D uncertain. This CDR3 is 12 amino acids long. The V end lost 1 base, the J end lost 6 bases, and 7 bases lay between the germline ends. The V gene's germline CDR1 is MNHNS and CDR2 SASEGT. CDR3 protein: CASSEGSGEQYF. The CDR3 DNA sequence: TGTGCCAGCAGTGAAGGATCAGGCGAGCAGTACTTC.

The J gene is TRBJ1-2, the V gene TRBV2; perhaps TRBD1 as D (6 bases). The CDR3 has 15 amino acids. The V end was cut by 7 bases, the J end by 0 bases, with 15 bases between. Per the germline V gene, CDR1 is SNHLY and CDR2 is FYNNEI. The CDR3 coding sequence is TGTGCCAGCAATAGACAGGCGGCAGCTAACTATGGCTACACCTTC. Translation: CASNRQAAANYGYTF.

This chain links TRBV2 with TRBJ1-4; a weak D match, TRBD1 (6 bases). Trimming shortened V by 4 bases and J by 1 base, and 10 bases separated the two germline ends. The CDR3 is 15 amino acids. Germline-derived CDR1 and CDR2 are SNHLY and FYNNEI. The CDR3 is CASSVLGGTNEKLFF. As DNA, the CDR3 is TGTGCCAGCAGTGTCTTAGGGGGAACTAATGAAAAACTGTTTTTT.